Following are 32 T cell receptor beta chains from one sample sequenced in a study of vaccination and CD4 T cells after COVID-19. Oncomine TCR Beta short-read sequencing was applied to DNA from cultured CD4+ T cells. TCRdb called the PCR reads again in MiXCR, with one record for every CDR3 protein. The table has approximately 7,000 distinct CDR3 sequences, approximately 74% seen once. Treatment described: approximately 9-day PBMC culture with coronavirus spike peptide pools or control peptides (ViraFEST assay). What these receptors recognize is not known. The sequencing input was CD4+ T cells from blood, cultured in vitro. The receptors were gathered from a human donor who had recovered from COVID-19.

The gene calls are TRBV11-3 and TRBJ2-1; TRBD2 might be the D (5 bases). The length of the CDR3 is 16 residues. Per germline, CDR1 SGHNT and CDR2 YENEEA. The V end was cut by 5 bases, the J end by 0 bases, with 14 bases between. DNA for the CDR3: TGTGCCAGCAGCCCCGTGGCGGGCAGCTCCTACAATGAGCAGTTCTTC. Translating it yields CASSPVAGSSYNEQFF.

The J gene is TRBJ1-2, the V gene TRBV27, with 7 positions matching TRBD1. CDR1 is MNHEY and CDR2 is SMNVEV in the germline V gene (reference sequence). The ends lost 3 bases at V and 0 bases at J; junction bases unmatched: 4. The CDR3 runs 15 residues. CDR3 residues: CASSFGQETNYGYTF. The CDR3, as DNA: TGTGCCAGCAGTTTTGGACAGGAGACTAACTATGGCTACACCTTC.

This chain joins TRBV6-5 and TRBJ2-7, with 9 bases matching TRBD1. The CDR3 spans 16 residues. The germline V gene encodes CDR1 MNHEY and CDR2 SVGAGI. Trimming removed 0 bases from V and 2 bases from J; junction bases left unmatched: 5. The CDR3 loop is CASSYSIGTGTYEQYF. CDR3 coding DNA: TGTGCCAGCAGTTACTCGATCGGGACAGGGACCTACGAGCAGTACTTC.

The chain is built from TRBV11-2 and TRBJ2-1; 10 bases match TRBD1. The V segment lost 6 bases and the J segment 6 bases; nucleotides outside the gene matches: 8. Germline V gene lookup returns CDR1 SGHAT and CDR2 FQNNGV. This CDR3 has 15 amino acids. CDR3 amino acids: CASRSTGGERNEQFF. The CDR3 DNA reads as TGTGCCAGCAGGTCGACAGGGGGCGAACGCAATGAGCAGTTCTTC.

V usage is TRBV2 and J usage is TRBJ1-1, with 8 positions matching TRBD1. Looked up from germline, CDR1 is SNHLY and CDR2 is FYNNEI. The CDR3 contains 14 residues. V was clipped by 4 bases and J by 0 bases; unmatched bases: 1. CDR3 bases: TGTGCCAGCAGTGGGGGACAGGTGAACACTGAAGCTTTCTTT. Translated, it gives CASSGGQVNTEAFF.

The chain is built from TRBV2 and TRBJ1-1; 7 nucleotides agree with TRBD1. V gave up 5 bases and J gave up 1 base; unmatched junction bases: 10. CDR3 length equals 16 residues. Per the germline V gene, CDR1 is SNHLY and CDR2 is FYNNEI. The CDR3 spells CASSLETGLRNTEAFF. The CDR3 coding sequence is TGTGCCAGCAGTCTAGAGACAGGGCTACGGAACACTGAAGCTTTCTTT.

V and J are TRBV21-1 and TRBJ1-6; the table gives TRBD1 as D, unverified against the DNA. TRBV21-1 is a known pseudogene. The CDR3 consists of 19 residues. The CDR3 is CASSLFQDRKASYNSPLHF. For the CDR3, the DNA is TGTGCCAGCAGCCTGTTTCAGGACAGGAAAGCATCCTATAATTCACCCCTCCACTTT.

This chain connects TRBV11-3 to TRBJ2-3, with 8 nucleotides matching TRBD1. There are 18 residues in the CDR3. The trim removed 6 bases at V and 2 bases at J, leaving 16 bases unmatched. Germline CDR1 SGHNT, CDR2 YENEEA. CDR3 bases: TGTGCCAGCAGTAATCTCGAGAGGGGACAGGTCCCCACAGATACGCAGTATTTT. This codes for CASSNLERGQVPTDTQYF.

This chain links TRBV27 with TRBJ1-2; 9 bases line up with TRBD1. The J segment lost 5 bases and the V segment lost 7 bases, leaving 5 bases of the junction unmatched. CDR3 size: 13 residues. CDR1 MNHEY and CDR2 SMNVEV come from the germline V gene (reference sequence). The DNA of the CDR3 is TGTGCCAGCACTTCGGGACAGGGTTATGGCTACACCTTC. Translation gives CASTSGQGYGYTF.

The V call is TRBV6-2 or TRBV6-3, the J call TRBJ1-5; D gene unclear. Looked up from germline, CDR1 is MNHEY and CDR2 is SVGEGT. V gave up 1 base and J gave up 7 bases, with 11 bases separating them. CDR3 length: 14 amino acids. CDR3 DNA sequence: TGTGCCAGCAGTTACTTGAGTGTCGGGCAGCCCCAGCATTTT. Its protein product is CASSYLSVGQPQHF.

The chain has TRBV19 and TRBJ2-1; D remains unclear. The V end lost 3 bases, the J end lost 5 bases, and 11 bases lay between the germline ends. The germline gives CDR1 LNHDA, CDR2 SQIVND (reference sequence). The CDR3 covers 14 residues. The CDR3 loop reads CASSIWALNNEQFF. For the CDR3, the DNA is TGTGCCAGTAGTATTTGGGCCTTGAACAATGAGCAGTTCTTC.

The chain joins TRBV20-1 to TRBJ1-1; D not resolved. V lost 4 bases and J lost 0, with 9 bases in between. The CDR3 is 13 residues long. Germline V gives CDR1 DFQATT, CDR2 SNEGSKA (reference sequence). CDR3 region: CSATGRLNTEAFF. The CDR3 nucleotides are TGCAGTGCTACCGGACGGTTGAACACTGAAGCTTTCTTT.

V and J are TRBV2 and TRBJ2-5; 14 bases are a match to TRBD2. The trim removed 4 bases at V and 1 base at J, leaving 5 bases unmatched. Germline V gives CDR1 SNHLY, CDR2 FYNNEI. CDR3 length: 17 residues. CDR3 sequence reads: CASSGRLAGGAQETQYF. Here the CDR3 DNA reads TGTGCCAGCAGTGGGAGACTAGCGGGAGGGGCCCAAGAGACCCAGTACTTC.

The chain recombines TRBV28 with TRBJ2-7; 9 nucleotides align to TRBD1. CDR1 MDHEN and CDR2 SYDVKM come from the germline V gene. The CDR3 is 14 amino acids. The ends lost 4 bases at V and 13 bases at J; junction bases unmatched: 14. In nucleotides, the CDR3 is TGTGCCAGCAGTTCCCCGGGACAGGGTATGTCAGGATACTTC. This gives the protein CASSSPGQGMSGYF.

The rearrangement links TRBV20-1 to TRBJ1-3, with D possibly matching TRBD1 (5 bases). CDR1 and CDR2 from the germline V gene are DFQATT and SNEGSKA (reference sequence). There are 14 residues in the CDR3. Trimming pared 6 bases from V and 0 bases from J, leaving 12 bases between. Here the CDR3 DNA reads TGCAGTGCCCTGCTGGGGACCTCTGGAAACACCATATATTTT. Translated, it gives CSALLGTSGNTIYF.

The chain couples TRBV27 to TRBJ1-5, with 8 positions matching TRBD1. V was clipped by 6 bases and J by 7 bases; unmatched bases: 11. CDR3 length equals 15 residues. The V gene's germline CDR1 is MNHEY and CDR2 SMNVEV (reference sequence). CDR3 residues: CASRPIGTGGQPQHF. CDR3 coding DNA: TGTGCCAGCAGGCCGATCGGGACAGGAGGACAGCCCCAGCATTTT.

This clonotype has only a few counts. The chain has TRBV27 and TRBJ1-2; D is ambiguous. The germline V gene has CDR1 MNHEY and CDR2 SMNVEV (reference sequence). V lost 2 bases, J lost 6 bases, and 19 bases lay in between. The CDR3 spans 16 residues. In DNA form, the CDR3 reads TGTGCCAGCAGTTTACTCAGTATCGGGCAGGCTAATGGCTACACCTTC. Amino acid sequence: CASSLLSIGQANGYTF.

This clonotype has only one observation. The chain recombines TRBV6-1 with TRBJ2-1; 7 nucleotides line up with TRBD1. Germline values: CDR1 MNHNS, CDR2 SASEGT. The CDR3 length is 13 residues. V shed 5 bases, J shed 5 bases, and the junction held 3 bases outside the gene matches. In DNA, the CDR3 is TGTGCCAGCAGTACGGACAGGCACAATGAGCAGTTCTTC. Amino acid sequence: CASSTDRHNEQFF.

By sample fraction, this clonotype is large. This chain links TRBV25-1 with TRBJ1-5; D is undetermined. The CDR3 sequence is 14 residues long. Germline CDR1 is MGHDK and CDR2 is SYGVNS. Trimming left V 3 bases short and J 1 base short, with 7 bases between. Written as DNA, the CDR3 is TGTGCCAGCAGTGACAGTAGGAGCAATCAGCCCCAGCATTTT. The encoded protein is CASSDSRSNQPQHF.

The V call is TRBV7-3, the J call TRBJ2-5; D is possibly TRBD1 (6 bases). Germline V gene data show CDR1 as SGHTA and CDR2 as FQGTGA. V was trimmed by 0 bases and J by 5 bases, leaving 10 bases between them. The CDR3 is 14 residues long. CDR3 bases: TGTGCCAGCAGCTTAACTTACAGGGAGGAGACCCAGTACTTC. Residues: CASSLTYREETQYF.

This clonotype turned up a few times. V is TRBV15 and J is TRBJ2-1; TRBD1 or TRBD2 may be the D gene (6 bases each). From germline, CDR1 is LNHNV and CDR2 YYDKDF (reference sequence). Trimming took 0 bases from V and 1 from J, leaving 13 bases between them. The CDR3 sequence is 17 residues long. CDR3: CATSRDGQRVSYNEQFF. The CDR3 coding sequence is TGTGCCACCAGCAGAGATGGACAGCGGGTTTCCTACAATGAGCAGTTCTTC.

This clonotype was found a few times. This sequence joins TRBV27 and TRBJ2-3; unclear D gene. Germline-derived CDR1 and CDR2 are MNHEY and SMNVEV (reference sequence). Trimming took 5 bases from V and 4 from J, leaving 19 bases between them. CDR3 length: 16 residues. CDR3 nucleotide sequence: TGTGCCAGCAGTCTACTCCCGGGCCAGAGTGCAGATACGCAGTATTTT. This codes for CASSLLPGQSADTQYF.

V is TRBV20-1 and J is TRBJ2-1, with no clear D. Trimming removed 2 bases from V and 7 bases from J, with 9 bases in between. The CDR3 consists of 12 residues. Per the germline V gene, CDR1 is DFQATT and CDR2 is SNEGSKA (reference sequence). CDR3 sequence (DNA): TGCAGTGCTAGAAAGGTTGGGAATGAGCAGTTCTTC. It encodes CSARKVGNEQFF.

The sample holds a few counts of this clonotype. The chain joins TRBV6-5 to TRBJ1-2; TRBD1 might be the D (5 bases). Germline assignment: CDR1 MNHEY and CDR2 SVGAGI. CDR3 length equals 17 residues. Trimming shortened V by 1 base and J by 7 bases, and 22 bases separated the two germline ends. CDR3 region: CASSYFTSDSPRGGYTF. CDR3 nucleotide sequence: TGTGCCAGCAGTTACTTTACCTCCGACAGCCCCCGGGGTGGCTACACCTTC.

This clonotype is a singleton in its sample. J is TRBJ2-7 and V is TRBV7-2, with 11 bases lining up with TRBD1. CDR1 and CDR2 from the germline V gene are SGHTA and FQGNSA. The CDR3 has 15 amino acids. Trimming at V came to 4 bases and at J to 4 bases, leaving 6 bases not matched to a gene. Written as DNA, the CDR3 is TGTGCCAGCAGCTCGCCGGGACAGGGGGTATACGAGCAGTACTTC. Its protein product is CASSSPGQGVYEQYF. Drawing the rest from reference TRBV7-2 and TRBJ2-7, the complete variable domain is GAGVSQSPSNKVTEKGKDVELRCDPISGHTALYWYRQSLGQGLEFLIYFQGNSAPDKSGLPSDRFSAERTGGSVSTLTIQRTQQEDSAVYLCASSSPGQGVYEQYFGPGTRLTVT.

This rearrangement joins TRBV2 to TRBJ2-7; D is perhaps TRBD1 (5 bases). This CDR3 contains 14 residues. Germline V lookup: CDR1 SNHLY, CDR2 FYNNEI. V gave up 8 bases and J gave up 2 bases, with 16 bases separating them. DNA for the CDR3: TGTGCCAGCCTCCGACAGCTCATAACCTACGAGCAGTACTTC. Translation: CASLRQLITYEQYF.

Here the CDR3 reads CASSSGGDGYTF. DNA for the CDR3: TGTGCCAGCAGCTCGGGAGGGGATGGCTACACCTTC. This rearrangement joins TRBV11-2 to TRBJ1-2; tentatively, D is TRBD1 (5 bases). From germline, CDR1 is SGHAT and CDR2 FQNNGV. Trimming stripped 4 bases from V and 6 bases from J, with 9 bases between. The CDR3 consists of 12 residues. Looking up the rest from reference TRBV11-2 and TRBJ1-2 gives the full variable domain: EAGVAQSPRYKIIEKRQSVAFWCNPISGHATLYWYQQILGQGPKLLIQFQNNGVVDDSQLPKDRFSAERLKGVDSTLKIQPAKLEDSAVYLCASSSGGDGYTFGSGTRLTVV.

This clonotype was seen only once. The V gene is TRBV20-1, the J gene TRBJ1-2; tentative D call: TRBD1 (6 bases). The CDR3 spans 13 residues. Germline V lookup: CDR1 DFQATT, CDR2 SNEGSKA (reference sequence). Trimming pared 6 bases from V and 4 bases from J, leaving 15 bases between. Here the CDR3 reads CSAIPGAGYGYTF. The CDR3 DNA sequence: TGCAGTGCCATACCAGGGGCGGGCTATGGCTACACCTTC.

V usage is TRBV7-9 and J usage is TRBJ2-7; D not certain. The V end lost 1 base, the J end lost 6 bases, and 7 bases lay between the germline ends. Germline V CDR1 and CDR2: SEHNR, FQNEAQ (reference sequence). This CDR3 region has 12 residues. CDR3 protein: CASSLVLSEQYF. Written as DNA, the CDR3 is TGTGCCAGCAGCTTAGTGTTGAGCGAGCAGTACTTC.

The rearrangement uses TRBV7-2 and TRBJ1-5; D not resolved. The CDR3 sequence is 12 residues long. V lost 8 bases and J lost 0, with 5 bases in between. Germline values: CDR1 SGHTA, CDR2 FQGNSA. The CDR3 DNA reads TGTGCCAGCTCCGATAGCAATCAGCCCCAGCATTTT. Encoded protein: CASSDSNQPQHF.

The V and J genes are TRBV7-9 and TRBJ2-2; 9 bases align to TRBD1. The junction had 10 bases not matched to a gene; V was cut back by 7 bases and J by 4 bases. The CDR3 has 16 residues. Germline CDR1 SEHNR, CDR2 FQNEAQ (reference sequence). The CDR3 DNA reads TGTGCCAGCACCCCTAACCGGGACAGGGTCACCGGGGAGCTGTTTTTT. This encodes CASTPNRDRVTGELFF.

The table lists this clonotype with a few counts. V gene TRBV20-1 combines with J gene TRBJ2-2, with 13 bases matching TRBD2. The CDR3 runs 19 residues. The V segment lost 3 bases and the J segment 4 bases; nucleotides outside the gene matches: 14. Germline assignment: CDR1 DFQATT and CDR2 SNEGSKA (reference sequence). CDR3 nucleotides: TGCAGTGCTAGCCGTCTCGGACTAGCGGGAGAGGGTGGCACCGGGGAGCTGTTTTTT. This encodes CSASRLGLAGEGGTGELFF.